These 19 T cell receptor beta chains originate from one sample sequenced in a study of cytotoxic CD8 clonotypes in ibrutinib-treated CLL. TCRdb's copy holds only in-frame clones and misses some; the assay was immunoSEQ multiplex PCR. This table holds some 130,000 clones, around 84% found once. The sample in question was PBMCs, obtained after 24 months of ibrutinib treatment. All receptors derive from a human donor with chronic lymphocytic leukemia.

This clone came up once. The chain couples TRBV7-9 to TRBJ1-2; TRBD1 matches 9 bases. CDR3 length equals 16 residues. Trimming at V came to 5 bases and at J to 4 bases, leaving 11 bases not matched to a gene. Germline V lookup: CDR1 SEHNR, CDR2 FQNEAQ (reference sequence). The CDR3 DNA is TGTGCCAGCAGCCGAAAGGGGACAGGGCCTTCCTATGGCTACACCTTC. Protein: CASSRKGTGPSYGYTF.

V is TRBV7-2 and J is TRBJ2-5; 10 bases are a match to TRBD1. J gave up 4 bases and V 5 bases, and 4 bases lay outside the gene matches. From germline, CDR1 is SGHTA and CDR2 FQGNSA. This CDR3 region has 14 residues. The CDR3 bases are TGTGCCAGCAGCAACGACAGGGGGCTAGAGACCCAGTACTTC. Residues: CASSNDRGLETQYF.

V gene TRBV11-2 combines with J gene TRBJ1-1, with TRBD1 identical over 10 bases. The CDR3 has 15 residues. The V gene's germline CDR1 is SGHAT and CDR2 FQNNGV. V gave up 5 bases and J gave up 1 base; unmatched junction bases: 4. CDR3 loop: CASSTRQGANTEAFF. Written as DNA, the CDR3 is TGTGCCAGCAGCACTCGACAGGGGGCGAACACTGAAGCTTTCTTT. Complete variable domain (other parts from reference TRBV11-2 and TRBJ1-1): EAGVAQSPRYKIIEKRQSVAFWCNPISGHATLYWYQQILGQGPKLLIQFQNNGVVDDSQLPKDRFSAERLKGVDSTLKIQPAKLEDSAVYLCASSTRQGANTEAFFGQGTRLTVV.

V usage is TRBV18 and J usage is TRBJ2-1, with D possibly TRBD2 on 6 matching bases. The CDR3 loop spans 17 amino acids. CDR1 is KGHSH and CDR2 is LQKENI in the germline V gene. V lost 4 bases, J lost 0 bases, and 16 bases lay in between. The CDR3 DNA reads TGTGCCAGCTCACGTTCCACCGGGGGAAGCTCCTACAATGAGCAGTTCTTC. Encoded protein: CASSRSTGGSSYNEQFF.

This chain connects TRBV5-1 to TRBJ2-1, with no clear D. In germline, CDR1 is SGHRS, CDR2 YFSETQ. The V end was cut by 0 bases, the J end by 5 bases, with 9 bases between. CDR3 length equals 14 residues. The CDR3, as DNA: TGCGCCAGCAGCTTGGGCCTAATGAACAATGAGCAGTTCTTC. This codes for CASSLGLMNNEQFF.

The gene calls are TRBV28 and TRBJ1-1, with D hard to call. The CDR3 is 14 residues long. In germline, CDR1 is MDHEN, CDR2 SYDVKM. The ends were cut back, 1 base at V and 14 bases at J, with 20 bases in the middle. CDR3 DNA sequence: TGTGCCAGCAGTTTATTGGGCATAAGAGGTAAGCCCTTCTTT. As protein: CASSLLGIRGKPFF.

V and J are TRBV19 and TRBJ1-2, with a possible D match to TRBD1 (5 bases). The CDR3 has 14 amino acids. CDR1 and CDR2 from the germline V gene are LNHDA and SQIVND (reference sequence). V was shortened by 0 bases and J by 4 bases, with 9 bases between the two germline ends. The CDR3 is CASSIDTGGYGYTF. DNA for the CDR3: TGTGCCAGTAGTATAGATACGGGGGGCTATGGCTACACCTTC.

The gene calls are TRBV7-2 and TRBJ1-5; 9 bases are shared with TRBD1. The V segment lost 1 base and the J segment 0 bases; nucleotides outside the gene matches: 7. In germline, CDR1 is SGHTA, CDR2 FQGNSA. The CDR3 covers 18 residues. This CDR3 is CASSLGTGGPYSNQPQHF. In nucleotides, the CDR3 is TGTGCCAGCAGCTTAGGCACAGGGGGCCCTTATAGCAATCAGCCCCAGCATTTT.

The chain recombines TRBV25-1 with TRBJ1-2; 10 nucleotides align to TRBD1. The CDR3 contains 15 residues. Germline trimming cut 2 bases from V and 7 bases from J; bases unmatched to any gene: 7. Germline V CDR1 and CDR2: MGHDK, SYGVNS. CDR3 sequence reads: CASSEVGTGVAGYTF. CDR3 bases: TGTGCCAGCAGTGAAGTTGGGACAGGGGTCGCTGGCTACACCTTC.

This clone was detected once. The gene calls are TRBV30 and TRBJ1-5, with no clear D. Germline CDR1 GTSNPN, CDR2 SVGIG (reference sequence). There are 13 residues in the CDR3. Trimming pared 1 base from V and 9 bases from J, leaving 13 bases between. The CDR3 here is CAWSGSGRAPQHF. In DNA, the CDR3 is TGTGCCTGGAGTGGGAGTGGGCGGGCGCCCCAGCATTTT.

This clone came up a few times. Other DNA sequences in the same sample also yield this CDR3. The chain employs TRBV19 and TRBJ2-2; D is uncertain. The CDR3 covers 13 residues. The V end lost 7 bases, the J end lost 0 bases, and 6 bases lay between the germline ends. Looked up from germline, CDR1 is LNHDA and CDR2 is SQIVND (reference sequence). CDR3 coding DNA: TGTGCCAGTACCAATCCGAACACCGGGGAGCTGTTTTTT. It encodes CASTNPNTGELFF.

V gene TRBV30 combines with J gene TRBJ1-4; a weak D match, TRBD1 (5 bases). CDR1 and CDR2 (germline): GTSNPN, SVGIG (reference sequence). CDR3 size: 15 residues. The V end lost 1 base, the J end lost 5 bases, and 14 bases lay between the germline ends. The CDR3 DNA reads TGTGCCTGGAGTGACTTTGACAGACTCAATGAAAAACTGTTTTTT. Translation: CAWSDFDRLNEKLFF.

The chain employs TRBV6-1 and TRBJ2-7; TRBD2 is a possible D gene (6 bases). In germline, CDR1 is MNHNS, CDR2 SASEGT. Trimming cost V 3 bases and J 2 bases, with 14 bases left between them. CDR3 length: 15 residues. This CDR3 is CASSEVGGPPYEQYF. The CDR3 DNA sequence: TGTGCCAGCAGTGAGGTCGGGGGACCACCCTACGAGCAGTACTTC.

V gene TRBV15 combines with J gene TRBJ2-7; 7 nucleotides line up with TRBD2. Per germline, CDR1 LNHNV and CDR2 YYDKDF (reference sequence). V shed 6 bases, J shed 5 bases, and the junction held 7 bases outside the gene matches. The length of the CDR3 is 13 residues. CDR3: CATRGRGGDEQYF. CDR3 nucleotides: TGTGCCACCAGGGGGAGGGGTGGGGACGAGCAGTACTTC.

The chain recombines TRBV10-1 with TRBJ2-1, with a tentative D call TRBD2 (5 bases). This CDR3 spans 16 amino acids. Germline V gives CDR1 WNHNN, CDR2 SYGVQD (reference sequence). V dropped 0 bases and J dropped 8 bases, with 17 bases sitting between them. For the CDR3, the DNA is TGCGCCAGCAGTGAGTCGACTCTATCGGGAAAGGATGAGCAGTTCTTC. As protein: CASSESTLSGKDEQFF.

The chain links TRBV18 to TRBJ1-4, with 10 bases identical to TRBD1. CDR3 length: 15 residues. Per the germline V gene, CDR1 is KGHSH and CDR2 is LQKENI. With V trimmed by 3 bases and J by 5 bases, 3 bases remained unmatched. The CDR3 spells CASSPLTGGNEKLFF. The CDR3 DNA is TGTGCCAGCTCACCGCTGACAGGGGGCAATGAAAAACTGTTTTTT. The variable domain in full, completed from reference TRBV18 and TRBJ1-4, reads NAGVMQNPRHLVRRRGQEARLRCSPMKGHSHVYWYRQLPEEGLKFMVYLQKENIIDESGMPKERFSAEFPKEGPSILRIQQVVRGDSAAYFCASSPLTGGNEKLFFGSGTQLSVL.

This rearrangement joins TRBV5-5 to TRBJ1-1; D remains ambiguous. V dropped 4 bases and J dropped 2 bases, with 12 bases sitting between them. The CDR3 totals 14 residues. CDR1 and CDR2 (germline): SGHKS, YYEKEE (reference sequence). CDR3 in DNA: TGTGCCAGCAGCAAGGCGACTCCAAACACTGAAGCTTTCTTT. Protein product: CASSKATPNTEAFF. Drawing the rest from reference TRBV5-5 and TRBJ1-1, the complete variable domain is DAGVTQSPTHLIKTRGQQVTLRCSPISGHKSVSWYQQVLGQGPQFIFQYYEKEERGRGNFPDRFSARQFPNYSSELNVNALLLGDSALYLCASSKATPNTEAFFGQGTRLTVV.

CDR3 coding DNA: TGTGCCAGCAGCTTAGGTGGGCTGTGCGGTGGCTACACCTTC. It specifies CASSLGGLCGGYTF. This rearrangement joins TRBV11-3 to TRBJ1-2; the D is unclear. V lost 1 base to trimming and J lost 7 bases, with 13 bases between them. Germline-derived CDR1 and CDR2 are SGHNT and YENEEA. The CDR3 runs 14 residues.

The chain joins TRBV4-3 to TRBJ2-7, with D possibly being TRBD2 (8 bases). Trimming stripped 1 base from V and 4 bases from J, with 17 bases between. CDR3 length: 16 amino acids. Germline V gene data show CDR1 as LGHNA and CDR2 as YSLEER. CDR3 DNA sequence: TGCGCCAGCAGCCAAGTAGGGGGCGGGGGGTGGTACGAGCAGTACTTC. Translated: CASSQVGGGGWYEQYF.